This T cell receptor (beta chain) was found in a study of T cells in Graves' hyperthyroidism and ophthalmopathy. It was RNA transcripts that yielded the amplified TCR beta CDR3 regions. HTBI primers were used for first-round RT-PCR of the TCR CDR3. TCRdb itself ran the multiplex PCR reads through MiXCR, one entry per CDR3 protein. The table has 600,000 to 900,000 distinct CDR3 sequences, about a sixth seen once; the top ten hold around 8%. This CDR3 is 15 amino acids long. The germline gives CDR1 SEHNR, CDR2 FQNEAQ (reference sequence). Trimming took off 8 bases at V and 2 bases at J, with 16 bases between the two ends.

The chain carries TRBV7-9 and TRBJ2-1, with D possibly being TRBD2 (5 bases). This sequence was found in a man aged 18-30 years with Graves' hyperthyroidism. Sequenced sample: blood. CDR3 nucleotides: TGTGCCAGCCCGGTTGACGGGAACCCCTACAATGAGCAGTTCTTC. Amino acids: CASPVDGNPYNEQFF. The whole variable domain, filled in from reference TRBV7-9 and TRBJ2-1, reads DTGVSQNPRHKITKRGQNVTFRCDPISEHNRLYWYRQTLGQGPEFLTYFQNEAQLEKSRLLSDRFSAERPKGSFSTLEIQRTEQGDSAMYLCASPVDGNPYNEQFFGPGTRLTVL.